These T cell receptor beta chains were read from a single sample in a study of chemoradiotherapy in HPV16-positive cancers. Measured with immunoSEQ multiplex PCR; TCRdb has only the in-frame clones, and not every one. The table includes around 970 clones, 82% detected once. This sample comprised tumor tissue, obtained from a patient who underwent chemoradiotherapy. These TCRs come from a human donor with HPV-associated anogenital cancer. The CDR3 runs from the conserved cysteine through the conserved F or W. The order of the fields is D gene, clone size, J gene, V gene, CDR3 DNA, CDR3 protein. D genes are given only for firm matches. Size tells how often a clone was seen (once, few, many) or the class of an expanded clone, and some rows leave it out.

-	-	TRBJ2-7	TRBV5-5	TGTGCCAGCAGCTTGTATGACGACGAGCAGTACTTC	CASSLYDDEQYF
-	-	TRBJ2-3	TRBV6-4	TGTGCCAGCAGTGAGAGGGGGGGCCCAGATACGCAGTATTTT	CASSERGGPDTQYF
-	-	TRBJ1-1	TRBV7-8	TGTGCCAGCAGCTTAGGTTTGCTCACTGAAGCTTTCTTT	CASSLGLLTEAFF
-	-	TRBJ1-2	TRBV18	TGTGCCAGCTCACCGCCCGGGTTCTATGGCTACACCTTC	CASSPPGFYGYTF
-	few	TRBJ1-1	TRBV29-1	TGCAGCGTCAACGCCTGGGCAGGTGAAGCTTTCTTT	CSVNAWAGEAFF
-	-	TRBJ1-1	TRBV23-1	TGCGCCAGCAGCTCAAGAGCTGAAGCTTTCTTT	CASSSRAEAFF
-	-	TRBJ1-1	TRBV21-1	TGTGCCAGCAGCACACTACTAGCTACACAACGCACTGAAGCTTTCTTT	CASSTLLATQRTEAFF
TRBD2	-	TRBJ2-1	TRBV7-2	TGTGCCAGCAGCTTAAGGGGGACTAGCGGGAGTGGTGAGCAGTTCTTC	CASSLRGTSGSGEQFF
TRBD2	-	TRBJ2-1	TRBV4-1	TGCGCCAGCAGCCTGGGGGGGGACGGGAGGACCAATGAGCAGTTCTTC	CASSLGGDGRTNEQFF
-	-	TRBJ1-5	TRBV7-4	TGTGCCAGCAGCTTAGCCATGAGGCAGGGAGGCAATCAGCCCCAGCATTTT	CASSLAMRQGGNQPQHF
-	-	TRBJ2-1	TRBV4-3	TGCGCCAGCAGCCAAGTCATGGGTGGGGTATACAATGAGCAGTTCTTC	CASSQVMGGVYNEQFF
TRBD2	-	TRBJ2-5	TRBV5-4	TGTGCCAGCAGCTTGGAGGGGACTAGAGGGCAAGAGACCCAGTACTTC	CASSLEGTRGQETQYF
-	-	TRBJ1-4	TRBV10-3	TGTGCCATCAGTGATCCCGGGCCCGGGCGGGGAGAAAAACTGTTTTTT	CAISDPGPGRGEKLFF
-	-	TRBJ2-5	TRBV15	TGTGCCACCAGCAGGGAGCGGTTACAAGAGACCCAGTACTTC	CATSRERLQETQYF
TRBD2	-	TRBJ2-3	TRBV27	TGTGCCAGCAGCCACTCTGCTAGCGGGGAAGATACGCAGTATTTT	CASSHSASGEDTQYF
TRBD1	-	TRBJ1-3	TRBV7-2	TGTGCCAGCCGAACAGGGGTCCCTGGAAACACCATATATTTT	CASRTGVPGNTIYF
-	-	TRBJ2-1	TRBV5-6	TGTGCCAGCAGCTTAAGTCGGGATGACAATGAGCAGTTCTTC	CASSLSRDDNEQFF
-	-	TRBJ1-1	TRBV30	TGTGCCTGGAGTGTACTTGGAAAGTACACTGAAGCTTTCTTT	CAWSVLGKYTEAFF
TRBD2	-	TRBJ2-1	TRBV4-3	TGCGCCAGCAGCCAAGAGGCGGGAGAATCCTACAATGAGCAGTTCTTC	CASSQEAGESYNEQFF
TRBD1	-	TRBJ2-2	TRBV19	TGTGCCAGTAAAGAGGGACAGGGGAATACCGGGGAGCTGTTTTTT	CASKEGQGNTGELFF
TRBD2	-	TRBJ2-3	TRBV6-1	TGTGCCAGCAGTGAACAGGCGGGGGGGACAGATACGCAGTATTTT	CASSEQAGGTDTQYF
-	-	TRBJ2-7	TRBV7-3	TGTGCCAGCAGCTTATCCCCGGACCCCTCCTACGAGCAGTACTTC	CASSLSPDPSYEQYF
-	-	TRBJ2-6	TRBV4-3	TGCGCCAGCAGCCTAGCCAGATCTGGGGCCAACGTCCTGACTTTC	CASSLARSGANVLTF
-	-	TRBJ2-7	TRBV7-2	TGTGCCAGCAGTCCCCCGGGGACCTACGAGCAGTACTTC	CASSPPGTYEQYF
TRBD2	-	TRBJ2-3	TRBV7-2	TGTGCCAGCAGCCTCCGACTAGCGGGGGGGCGGGATACGCAGTATTTT	CASSLRLAGGRDTQYF
TRBD1	-	TRBJ1-1	TRBV6-5	TGTGCCAGCAGTCAGGGGGAAGTGAACACTGAAGCTTTCTTT	CASSQGEVNTEAFF
TRBD1	-	TRBJ1-3	TRBV6-6	TGTGCCAGCAGTTACGAGGGGGCCTCTGGAAACACCATATATTTT	CASSYEGASGNTIYF
-	-	TRBJ1-3	TRBV11-2	TGTGCCAGCAGCACAAATACACGCTCCTCTGGAAACACCATATATTTT	CASSTNTRSSGNTIYF
TRBD2	-	TRBJ2-2	TRBV10-3	TGTGCCATCAATCCGGGGGGGCGAGACACCGGGGAGCTGTTTTTT	CAINPGGRDTGELFF
-	-	TRBJ2-7	TRBV7-8	TGTGCCAGCAGCTCTACGGGGGAGTTGAGTAACGAGCAGTACTTC	CASSSTGELSNEQYF